The rows below give T cell receptor beta chains drawn from one sample of a study of blood T cell repertoires in COVID-19. The table came from immunoSEQ multiplex PCR; TCRdb's copy has only in-frame clones and leaves some out. The sample lists over 150,000 clones, approximately 87% occurring once. Sequenced material: peripheral blood. These receptors originate from a woman aged 70-85 years with COVID-19, enrolled during active disease. Both conserved end residues are part of each CDR3.

v_call,j_call,cdr3_aa
TRBV28,TRBJ1-1,CASSLRDRQAFF
TRBV6-6,TRBJ1-2,CASSYGWGQTNYGYTF
TRBV5-1,TRBJ2-3,CASSLGAGSTSTDTQYF
TRBV18,TRBJ1-5,CASSPYRSLLSSNQPQHF
TRBV10-2,TRBJ1-6,CARDRGRLYSPLHF
TRBV9,TRBJ2-2,CASSSGQFANTGELFF
TRBV5-1,TRBJ2-7,CASSFFSRGNSYEQYF
TRBV3-1/TRBV3-2,TRBJ1-1,CASSRRTGGTEAFF
TRBV4-2,TRBJ2-3,CASSPGSGGADTQYF
TRBV4-2,TRBJ1-1,CASSPNQGRGTEAFF
TRBV19,TRBJ1-6,CASSPARLHNSPLHF
TRBV6-1,TRBJ1-5,CASSEQRQGASQPQHF
TRBV7-7,TRBJ1-1,CASSLDTNTEAFF
TRBV27,TRBJ2-7,CASQRLSSYEQYF
TRBV6-5,TRBJ2-2,CASRGQRITGELFF
TRBV29-1,TRBJ2-1,CSADSDRGLHNEQFF
TRBV3-1/TRBV3-2,TRBJ1-1,CASSQESRRAFF
TRBV28,TRBJ1-2,CASSSGQRSPGYTF
TRBV5-6,TRBJ1-6,CASRTGLYNSPLHF
TRBV12-3/TRBV12-4,TRBJ2-1,CASSLGPYNEQFF